This T cell receptor beta chain was documented in a study of identical twins. TCRdb analysed the 5' RACE reads with MiXCR anew, one entry per CDR3 protein. The sample contains more than 600,000 distinct CDR3 sequences, 15% to 20% of which appear only once. Every sampled donor was Caucasian and healthy. Comments on this clonotype: Its antigen remains unknown.

Regarding the study as a whole: Insertions were fewer in abundant cord blood beta clonotypes, whereas memory repertoires showed none of this pattern. The study found weaker excess twin sharing in beta out-of-frame sequences.

These same records also appear under a second study, on T cells expressing NK-cell markers. According to that study: The eight sequenced donors comprised seven who were HCMV-seropositive and one who was seronegative.

Sequenced material: PBMCs. The receptor comes from a woman aged 18-29 years in good health.

The CDR3 nucleotides read TGCGCCAGCAGTTTGAGTCTAGCGGGAGCCTACGAGCAGTACTTC. This sequence encodes CASSLSLAGAYEQYF. The V call is TRBV5-1, the J call TRBJ2-7; 10 bases are a match to TRBD2. The CDR3 has 15 amino acids. V shed 5 bases and J 2 bases; nucleotides not matched to a gene: 7. Germline CDR1 SGHRS, CDR2 YFSETQ.